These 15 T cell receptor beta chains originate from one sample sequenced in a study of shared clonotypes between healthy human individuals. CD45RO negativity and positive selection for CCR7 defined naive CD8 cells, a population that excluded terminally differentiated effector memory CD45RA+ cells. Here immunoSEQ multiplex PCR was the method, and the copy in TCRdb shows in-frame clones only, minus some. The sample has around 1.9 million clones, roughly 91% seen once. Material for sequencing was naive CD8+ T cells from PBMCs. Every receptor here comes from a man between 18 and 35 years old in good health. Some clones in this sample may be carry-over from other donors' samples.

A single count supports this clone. This CDR3 reads CASSQVIASYEQYF. CDR3 DNA: TGCGCCAGCAGCCAAGTAATAGCCTCCTACGAGCAGTACTTC. V usage is TRBV4-1 and J usage is TRBJ2-7; no reliable D call. In germline, CDR1 is MGHRA, CDR2 YSYEKL. This CDR3 has 14 amino acids. The V and J ends lost 1 base and 0 bases respectively, with 7 bases between them.

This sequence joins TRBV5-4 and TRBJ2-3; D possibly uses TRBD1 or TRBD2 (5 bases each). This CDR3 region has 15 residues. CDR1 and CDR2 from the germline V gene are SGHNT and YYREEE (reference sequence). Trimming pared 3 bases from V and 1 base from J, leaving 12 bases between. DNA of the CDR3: TGTGCCAGCAGCTACGACTTGGGGGGCACAGATACGCAGTATTTT. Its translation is CASSYDLGGTDTQYF. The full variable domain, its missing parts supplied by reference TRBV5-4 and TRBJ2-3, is ETGVTQSPTHLIKTRGQQVTLRCSSQSGHNTVSWYQQALGQGPQFIFQYYREEENGRGNFPPRFSGLQFPNYSSELNVNALELDDSALYLCASSYDLGGTDTQYFGPGTRLTVL.

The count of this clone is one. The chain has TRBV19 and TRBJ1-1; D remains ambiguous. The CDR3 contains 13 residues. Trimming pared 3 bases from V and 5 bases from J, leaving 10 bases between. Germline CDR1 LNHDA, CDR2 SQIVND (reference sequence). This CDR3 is CASSMRAITEAFF. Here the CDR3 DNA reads TGTGCCAGTAGTATGAGGGCTATAACTGAAGCTTTCTTT.

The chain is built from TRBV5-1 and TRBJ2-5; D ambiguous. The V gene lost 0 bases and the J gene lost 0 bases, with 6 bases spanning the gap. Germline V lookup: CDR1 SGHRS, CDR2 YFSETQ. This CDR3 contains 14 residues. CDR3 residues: CASSLGYNQETQYF. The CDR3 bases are TGCGCCAGCAGCTTGGGGTACAACCAAGAGACCCAGTACTTC.

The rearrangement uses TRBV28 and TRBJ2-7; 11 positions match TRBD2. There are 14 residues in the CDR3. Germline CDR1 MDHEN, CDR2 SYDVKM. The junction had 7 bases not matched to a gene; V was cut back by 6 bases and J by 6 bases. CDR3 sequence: CASRSGLAVAEQYF. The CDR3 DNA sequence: TGTGCCAGCAGATCGGGACTAGCGGTCGCCGAGCAGTACTTC.

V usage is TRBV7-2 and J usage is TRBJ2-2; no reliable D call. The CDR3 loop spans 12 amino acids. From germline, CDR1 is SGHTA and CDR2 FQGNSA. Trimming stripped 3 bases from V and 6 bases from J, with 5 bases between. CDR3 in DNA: TGTGCCAGCAGCTTTTGGTCCGGGGAGCTGTTTTTT. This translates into CASSFWSGELFF.

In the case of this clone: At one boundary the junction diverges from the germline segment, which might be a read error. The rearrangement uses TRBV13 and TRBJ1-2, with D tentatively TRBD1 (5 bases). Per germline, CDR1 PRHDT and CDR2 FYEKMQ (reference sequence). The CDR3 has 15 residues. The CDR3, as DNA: TGTGCCAGCAGCCTAGGGTGGAACCAGGGCCGTGGCTACACCTTC. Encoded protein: CASSLGWNQGRGYTF.

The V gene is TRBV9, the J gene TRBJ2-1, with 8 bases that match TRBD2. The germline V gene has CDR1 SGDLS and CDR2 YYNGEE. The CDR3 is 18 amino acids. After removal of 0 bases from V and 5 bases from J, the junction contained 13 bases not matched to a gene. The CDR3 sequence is CASSVDRLAGRSNNEQFF. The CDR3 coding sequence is TGTGCCAGCAGCGTAGACCGTTTAGCGGGACGGTCCAACAATGAGCAGTTCTTC.

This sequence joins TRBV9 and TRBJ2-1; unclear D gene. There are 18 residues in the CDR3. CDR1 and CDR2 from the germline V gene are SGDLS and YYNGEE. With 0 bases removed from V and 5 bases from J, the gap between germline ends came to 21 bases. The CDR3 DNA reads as TGTGCCAGCAGCGTAGTTCCCTTAAATAGCCTTTCCCACAATGAGCAGTTCTTC. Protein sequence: CASSVVPLNSLSHNEQFF.

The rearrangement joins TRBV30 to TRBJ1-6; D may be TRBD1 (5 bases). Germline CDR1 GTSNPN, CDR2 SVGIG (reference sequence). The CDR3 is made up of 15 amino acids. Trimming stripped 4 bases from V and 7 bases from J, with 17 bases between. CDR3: CAWTDGGRLNSPLHF. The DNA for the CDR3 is TGTGCCTGGACGGATGGGGGAAGATTAAATTCACCCCTCCACTTT.

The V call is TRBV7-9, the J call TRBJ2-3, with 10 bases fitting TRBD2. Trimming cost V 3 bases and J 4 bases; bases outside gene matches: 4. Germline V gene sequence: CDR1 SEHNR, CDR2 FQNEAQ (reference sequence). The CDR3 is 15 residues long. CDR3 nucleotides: TGTGCCAGCAGCTTCGGTCTAGCGGGAGCAGATACGCAGTATTTT. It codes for CASSFGLAGADTQYF.

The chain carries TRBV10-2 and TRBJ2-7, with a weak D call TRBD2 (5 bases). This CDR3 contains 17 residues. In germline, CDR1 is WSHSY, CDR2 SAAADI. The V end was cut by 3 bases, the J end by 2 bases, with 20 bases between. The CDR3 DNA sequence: TGCGCCAGCAGTGATAGTGGGTCGGGCGGGCGCCCCTACGAGCAGTACTTC. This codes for CASSDSGSGGRPYEQYF.

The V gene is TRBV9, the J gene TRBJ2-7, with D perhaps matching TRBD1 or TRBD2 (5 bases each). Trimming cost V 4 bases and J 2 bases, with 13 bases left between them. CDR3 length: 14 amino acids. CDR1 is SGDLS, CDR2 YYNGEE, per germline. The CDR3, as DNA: TGTGCCAGCAGCATCGGGGCAGGGACCTACGAGCAGTACTTC. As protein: CASSIGAGTYEQYF.

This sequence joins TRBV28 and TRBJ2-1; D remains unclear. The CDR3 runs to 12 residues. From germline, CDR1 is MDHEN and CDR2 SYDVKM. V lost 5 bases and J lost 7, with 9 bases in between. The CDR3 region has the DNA TGTGCCAGCAGTGCCATACCTAATGAGCAGTTCTTC. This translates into CASSAIPNEQFF.

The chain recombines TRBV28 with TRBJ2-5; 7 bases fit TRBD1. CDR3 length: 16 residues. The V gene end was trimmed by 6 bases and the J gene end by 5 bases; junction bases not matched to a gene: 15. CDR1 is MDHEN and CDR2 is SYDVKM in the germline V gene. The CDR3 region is CASSLIRAGGGETQYF. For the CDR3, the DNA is TGTGCCAGCAGCCTCATCCGGGCAGGGGGTGGGGAGACCCAGTACTTC.